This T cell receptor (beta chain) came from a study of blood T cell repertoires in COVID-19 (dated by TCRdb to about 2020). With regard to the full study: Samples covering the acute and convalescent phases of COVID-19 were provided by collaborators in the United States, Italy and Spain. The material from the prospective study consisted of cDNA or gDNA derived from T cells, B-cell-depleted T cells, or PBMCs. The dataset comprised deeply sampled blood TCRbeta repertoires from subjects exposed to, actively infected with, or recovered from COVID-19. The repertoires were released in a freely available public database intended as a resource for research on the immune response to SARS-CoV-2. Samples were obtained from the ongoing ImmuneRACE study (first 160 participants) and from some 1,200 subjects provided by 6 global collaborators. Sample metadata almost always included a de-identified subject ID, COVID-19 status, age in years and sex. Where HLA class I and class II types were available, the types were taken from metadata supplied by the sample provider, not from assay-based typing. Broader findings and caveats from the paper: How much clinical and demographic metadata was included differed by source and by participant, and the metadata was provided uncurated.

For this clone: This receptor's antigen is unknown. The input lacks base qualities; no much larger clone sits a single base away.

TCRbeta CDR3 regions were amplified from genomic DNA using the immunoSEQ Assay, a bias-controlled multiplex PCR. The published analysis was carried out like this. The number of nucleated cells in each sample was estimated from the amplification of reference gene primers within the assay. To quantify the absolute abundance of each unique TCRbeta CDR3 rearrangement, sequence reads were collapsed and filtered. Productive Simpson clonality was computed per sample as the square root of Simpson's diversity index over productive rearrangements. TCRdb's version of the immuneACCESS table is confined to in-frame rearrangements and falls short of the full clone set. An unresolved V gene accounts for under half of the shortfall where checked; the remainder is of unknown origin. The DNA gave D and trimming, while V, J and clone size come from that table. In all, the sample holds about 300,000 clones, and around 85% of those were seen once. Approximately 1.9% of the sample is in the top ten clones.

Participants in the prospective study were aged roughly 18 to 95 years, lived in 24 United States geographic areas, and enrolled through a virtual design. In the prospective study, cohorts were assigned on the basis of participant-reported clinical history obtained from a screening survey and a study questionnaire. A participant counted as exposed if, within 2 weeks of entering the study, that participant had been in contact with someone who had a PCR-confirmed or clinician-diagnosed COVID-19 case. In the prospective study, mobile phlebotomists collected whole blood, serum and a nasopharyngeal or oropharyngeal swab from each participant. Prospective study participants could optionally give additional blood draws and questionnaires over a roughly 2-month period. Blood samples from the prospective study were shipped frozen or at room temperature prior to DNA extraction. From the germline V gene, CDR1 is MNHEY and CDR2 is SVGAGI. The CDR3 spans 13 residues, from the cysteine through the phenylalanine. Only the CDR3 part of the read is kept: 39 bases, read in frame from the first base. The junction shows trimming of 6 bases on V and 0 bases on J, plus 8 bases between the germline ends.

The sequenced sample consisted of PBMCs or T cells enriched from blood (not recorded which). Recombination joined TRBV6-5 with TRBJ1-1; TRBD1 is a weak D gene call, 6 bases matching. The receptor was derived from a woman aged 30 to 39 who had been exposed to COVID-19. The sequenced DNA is TGTGCCAGCAGGGGGGCCCTGAACACTGAAGCTTTCTTT. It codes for CASRGALNTEAFF.